Presented here are 18 T cell receptor beta chains from one specimen sequenced in a study of T cells after yellow fever vaccination. TCRdb redid the calling of the 5' RACE reads with MiXCR, one entry per CDR3 protein. Among 450,000 to 600,000 distinct CDR3 sequences listed, roughly 12% were seen once. This sample comprised PBMCs, obtained on the day of the yellow fever booster vaccination. The receptors were sampled from a man younger than 40 who received the YFV17D yellow fever vaccine.

A word on this clonotype: A much more abundant neighbour one base away suggests this may be a read error. V gene TRBV4-3 combines with J gene TRBJ2-2; D unclear. Germline V lookup: CDR1 LGHNA, CDR2 YSLEER. This CDR3 contains 16 residues. CDR3: CASSKDRRTNTGELFF. Written as DNA, the CDR3 is TGCGCCAGCAGCAAAGATCGCAGAACGAACACCGGGGAGCTGTTTTTT.

In this sample, this clonotype turned up a few times. V gene TRBV5-5 combines with J gene TRBJ2-1; a possible D gene is TRBD2 (5 bases). This CDR3 region has 15 residues. Germline V CDR1 and CDR2: SGHKS, YYEKEE (reference sequence). Trimming removed 6 bases at V and 4 bases at J, with 17 bases between. The CDR3 DNA follows: TGTGCCAGCACCCTCCTAGAGGGCCGATACAATGAGCAGTTCTTC. It codes for CASTLLEGRYNEQFF. Variable domain in full (rest from reference TRBV5-5 and TRBJ2-1): DAGVTQSPTHLIKTRGQQVTLRCSPISGHKSVSWYQQVLGQGPQFIFQYYEKEERGRGNFPDRFSARQFPNYSSELNVNALLLGDSALYLCASTLLEGRYNEQFFGPGTRLTVL.

The chain links TRBV7-8 to TRBJ2-7; TRBD2 aligns across 12 bases. V lost 5 bases to trimming and J lost 13 bases; unmatched junction nucleotides: 12. CDR3 length: 14 residues. The germline gives CDR1 SGHVS, CDR2 FQNEAQ. For the CDR3, the DNA is TGTGCCAGCAGCGTGGGACTAGCGGGCTATTCAGGATACTTC. Translating gives CASSVGLAGYSGYF.

The V gene is TRBV2, the J gene TRBJ2-3; D is possibly TRBD2 (6 bases). The germline V and J ends were trimmed by 7 bases and 4 bases, with 33 bases remaining between them. The length of the CDR3 is 20 residues. Germline CDR1 reads SNHLY; CDR2 reads FYNNEI. DNA of the CDR3: TGTGCCAGCATTTGGCCCCAACGCTGGGCTAGCGTAATCCTGGCAGATACGCAGTATTTT. Translating gives CASIWPQRWASVILADTQYF.

There are many counts of this clonotype. This chain links TRBV5-4 with TRBJ1-6; D may be TRBD1 (5 bases). Trimming removed 0 bases at V and 7 bases at J, with 5 bases between. CDR3 length: 13 amino acids. Germline lookup yields CDR1 SGHNT and CDR2 YYREEE (reference sequence). CDR3 nucleotides: TGTGCCAGCAGCTTGGACAGGAATTCACCCCTCCACTTT. Its protein product is CASSLDRNSPLHF.

J is TRBJ2-7 and V is TRBV19; 10 positions match TRBD1. This CDR3 is 15 amino acids long. V lost 5 bases and J lost 5; bases outside the gene matches: 9. Germline V gene lookup returns CDR1 LNHDA and CDR2 SQIVND (reference sequence). The CDR3 region is CASSLRTGGTDEQYF. In nucleotides, the CDR3 is TGTGCCAGTAGTCTGCGGACAGGGGGGACAGACGAGCAGTACTTC. Drawing the rest from reference TRBV19 and TRBJ2-7, the complete variable domain is DGGITQSPKYLFRKEGQNVTLSCEQNLNHDAMYWYRQDPGQGLRLIYYSQIVNDFQKGDIAEGYSVSREKKESFPLTVTSAQKNPTAFYLCASSLRTGGTDEQYFGPGTRLTVT.

This clonotype has just a few counts. CDR3: CASSLALVGGPHGELFF. As DNA, the CDR3 is TGTGCCAGCAGTTTAGCGCTCGTGGGAGGGCCCCACGGGGAGCTGTTTTTT. The V and J genes are TRBV12-3 or TRBV12-4 and TRBJ2-2; 7 bases fit TRBD2. V lost 0 bases to trimming and J lost 7 bases; unmatched junction nucleotides: 11. The CDR3 extends over 17 amino acids.

Written as DNA, the CDR3 is TGTGCCAGCAGTTCCGGACAGGGCGACTTTCCAGATACGCAGTATTTT. Its translation is CASSSGQGDFPDTQYF. This chain links TRBV27 with TRBJ2-3; TRBD1 aligns across 8 bases. The ends lost 4 bases at V and 4 bases at J; junction bases unmatched: 10. CDR3 size: 16 residues. Per germline, CDR1 MNHEY and CDR2 SMNVEV (reference sequence).

This clonotype has just a few counts. This rearrangement joins TRBV5-4 to TRBJ2-7, with 10 bases matching TRBD2. The CDR3 is made up of 15 amino acids. The J segment lost 5 bases and the V segment lost 2 bases, leaving 7 bases of the junction unmatched. Germline lookup yields CDR1 SGHNT and CDR2 YYREEE (reference sequence). CDR3 loop: CASSFSTSGRNEQYF. CDR3 nucleotides: TGTGCCAGCAGCTTCTCGACTAGCGGGCGTAACGAGCAGTACTTC.

This clonotype was detected many times. CDR3 sequence reads: CASSLDRGDEQFF. CDR3 DNA: TGTGCCAGCAGCTTAGACAGGGGTGATGAGCAGTTCTTC. V and J are TRBV7-2 and TRBJ2-1; 7 bases are shared with TRBD1. Trimming removed 1 base from V and 8 bases from J; junction bases left unmatched: 2. The CDR3 loop spans 13 amino acids. Per germline, CDR1 SGHTA and CDR2 FQGNSA.

This clonotype has a handful of counts. V is TRBV6-2 or TRBV6-3 and J is TRBJ2-2; TRBD1 matches at 7 bases. Per germline, CDR1 MNHEY and CDR2 SVGEGT. V lost 6 bases, J lost 2 bases, and 3 bases stayed unmatched. CDR3 length equals 14 residues. CDR3 coding DNA: TGTGCCAGCAGGGGACAGATAAACACCGGGGAGCTGTTTTTT. Residues: CASRGQINTGELFF.

This clonotype showed up just a few times. The rearrangement links TRBV29-1 to TRBJ2-1; 7 bases match TRBD2. J was trimmed by 3 bases and V by 7 bases; bases with no gene match: 9. Germline CDR1 SQVTM, CDR2 ANQGSEA. The CDR3 length is 14 residues. The CDR3 is CSGRFSSGYNEQFF. Written as DNA, the CDR3 is TGCAGCGGCCGTTTTTCTAGCGGCTACAATGAGCAGTTCTTC.

This clonotype came up a few times. The V and J genes are TRBV5-1 and TRBJ2-3; 12 nucleotides align to TRBD1. Per the germline V gene, CDR1 is SGHRS and CDR2 is YFSETQ. The J segment lost 4 bases and the V segment lost 3 bases, leaving 3 bases of the junction unmatched. The CDR3 extends over 15 amino acids. CDR3 DNA sequence: TGCGCCAGCAGCTGGGGGACAGGGGGCGCAGATACGCAGTATTTT. Protein sequence: CASSWGTGGADTQYF.

The sample holds many counts of this clonotype. This sequence joins TRBV6-1 and TRBJ2-1; 7 bases align to TRBD2. The CDR3 is 15 amino acids. Germline V gives CDR1 MNHNS, CDR2 SASEGT. V shed 6 bases, J shed 3 bases, and the junction held 8 bases outside the gene matches. The CDR3 region has the DNA TGTGCCAGCAGCACCTCTAGCGGAGGCTACAATGAGCAGTTCTTC. Translation gives CASSTSSGGYNEQFF.

The V call is TRBV30, the J call TRBJ1-3, with D perhaps TRBD1 (5 bases). The V gene lost 2 bases and the J gene lost 2 bases, with 10 bases spanning the gap. CDR3 length: 14 amino acids. The germline V gene encodes CDR1 GTSNPN and CDR2 SVGIG (reference sequence). CDR3 DNA: TGTGCCTGGAGTCGGGGCTTCACTGGAAACACCATATATTTT. This translates into CAWSRGFTGNTIYF.

In DNA form, the CDR3 reads TGTGCCAGCAGTTTAAGCCCCGGGACAAACGGCGAGCAGTACTTC. It yields the protein CASSLSPGTNGEQYF. V gene TRBV12-3 or TRBV12-4 combines with J gene TRBJ2-7; tentative D call: TRBD1 (6 bases). V lost 2 bases, J lost 6 bases, and 17 bases lay in between. This CDR3 is built from 15 residues.

This chain links TRBV7-2 with TRBJ1-2; D is uncertain. This CDR3 spans 14 amino acids. CDR1 is SGHTA, CDR2 FQGNSA, per germline. V was shortened by 2 bases and J by 4 bases, with 11 bases between the two germline ends. CDR3 amino acids: CASSLNPGFYGYTF. CDR3 in DNA: TGTGCCAGCAGCTTAAACCCCGGGTTCTATGGCTACACCTTC.

This clonotype was counted a few times. The V and J genes are TRBV20-1 and TRBJ1-6; the D is unclear. The CDR3 has 14 residues. V was pared by 3 bases and J by 5 bases, with 11 bases between. Germline values: CDR1 DFQATT, CDR2 SNEGSKA (reference sequence). The CDR3 DNA reads as TGCAGTGCTAGCGATTTCCGGAATAATTCACCCCTCCACTTT. Amino acid sequence: CSASDFRNNSPLHF.